This T cell receptor beta chain appears in the sequencing data of a study of blood T cell repertoires in COVID-19. Study at large: The samples span acute and convalescent COVID-19 from the United States, Italy and Spain. PBMCs, B-cell-depleted T cells, or T cells provided the cDNA or gDNA that made up the material.

Germline V gene sequence: CDR1 SGHNT, CDR2 YYREEE (reference sequence). Trimming took 0 bases from V and 0 from J, leaving 7 bases between them. The CDR3 is made up of 14 amino acids. This clone was observed a few times. Per the study methods: Amplification from reference gene primers served as the basis for estimated nucleated cell counts. Assay: immunoSEQ multiplex PCR; the TCRdb copy retains only in-frame clones and omits some. V and J calls and clone size are as listed in that table; D and trimming were resolved from the DNA. The sample lists 200,000 to 300,000 clones, less than 90% occurring once.

The sample taken for sequencing was peripheral blood. The chain has TRBV5-4 and TRBJ2-7; D is uncertain. The receptor was derived from a woman between 40 and 50 years old who had recovered from COVID-19. The CDR3 bases are TGTGCCAGCAGCTTGGGTAGGAGCTCCTACGAGCAGTACTTC. It is translated as CASSLGRSSYEQYF.